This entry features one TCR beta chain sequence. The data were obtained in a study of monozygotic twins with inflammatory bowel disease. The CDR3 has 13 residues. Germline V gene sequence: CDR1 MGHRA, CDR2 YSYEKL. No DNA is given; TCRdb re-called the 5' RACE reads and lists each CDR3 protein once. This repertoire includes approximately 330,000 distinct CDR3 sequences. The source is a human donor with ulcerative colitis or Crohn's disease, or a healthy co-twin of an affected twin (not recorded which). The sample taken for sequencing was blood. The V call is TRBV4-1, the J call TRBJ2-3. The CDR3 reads CASTGGRTDTQYF.